The sequence of this TCR beta chain was determined in a study of blood T cell repertoires in COVID-19. In the study overall: COVID-19 samples, acute and convalescent, were from the United States, Italy and Spain.

This clone was found once. Clones were sequenced by immunoSEQ multiplex PCR, and TCRdb holds only the in-frame ones, with some missing. The sample lists approximately 260,000 clones; about 86% were seen once. Trimming stripped 4 bases from V and 2 bases from J, with 14 bases between. This CDR3 has 15 amino acids. Germline V gene data show CDR1 as SGHTA and CDR2 as FQGNSA. The rearrangement joins TRBV7-2 to TRBJ1-2, with D hard to call. The sequence derives from a woman aged 80 or over with acute or convalescent COVID-19. The sample was peripheral blood. This chain's CDR3 is CASSSPAGTNYGYTF. As DNA, the CDR3 is TGTGCCAGCAGCTCGCCCGCAGGAACCAACTATGGCTACACCTTC. Full variable domain (remainder filled in from reference TRBV7-2 and TRBJ1-2): GAGVSQSPSNKVTEKGKDVELRCDPISGHTALYWYRQSLGQGLEFLIYFQGNSAPDKSGLPSDRFSAERTGGSVSTLTIQRTQQEDSAVYLCASSSPAGTNYGYTFGSGTRLTVV.